This TCR beta chain is from a study of T cell repertoires in cytomegalovirus infection. Study in general: Public signatures in TCR beta pointed to CMV infection and matching HLA type.

Using its own MiXCR run on the reads, TCRdb lists one record per CDR3 protein. The sample has some 250,000 distinct CDR3 sequences; 9.1% are singletons. CDR1 SNHLY and CDR2 FYNNEI come from the germline V gene. The CDR3 loop spans 15 amino acids. Study results and limitations: Clonotypes of TCR beta that were HLA-C-restricted and CMV-specific dominated the ex vivo response. CMV carriers having the relevant HLA were flagged by cumulative public TCR beta family frequency.

This clonotype appeared many times. Antigen: not known. Sequence at one end of the junction differs from germline and may be a read error. Sequenced material: PBMCs. The J gene is TRBJ1-4, the V gene TRBV2; D possibly corresponds to TRBD1 (6 bases). This receptor was obtained from a human donor in good health (CMV status not recorded). Some clones in this sample may be carry-over from other donors' samples. The DNA of the CDR3 is TGCGCCAGCAGCGTCGGGGGGGCCCAGATCGAAAAACTGTTTTTT. Protein: CASSVGGAQIEKLFF.